This TCR beta chain stems from a study of OX40 agonist ivuxolimab in advanced cancers. Turning to the overall study: The costimulatory receptor OX40 (CD134) was targeted by ivuxolimab, a fully human IgG2 agonistic monoclonal antibody. Partial responses were achieved by three dose-escalation patients, of whom one had hepatocellular carcinoma and two had cutaneous melanoma. Patients were allowed to have had prior anti-PD-1, anti-PD-L1 or anti-CTLA-4 therapy, and 30% to 50% of the dose-escalation patients had previously received checkpoint inhibitors. The paper describes the monotherapy dose-escalation part (N of about 47 patients) of the phase I trial of ivuxolimab. The dose-escalation cohort was about 83% male with a mean age of approximately 60 years, ranging from roughly 20 to 80. Peripheral TCRbeta sequencing was intended to test whether TCR sequence diversity was altered and clonal T-cell expansion was caused by ivuxolimab. Intravenous ivuxolimab was administered to patients every 2 weeks at six dose levels: 0.01, 0.1, 0.3, 1.5, 3 and 10 mg/kg. Of the roughly 51 patients in dose escalation, some 20 had hepatocellular carcinoma, about 15 had melanoma, 9 had renal cell carcinoma and 9 had head and neck cancer.

The trial excluded patients who had a history of autoimmune disease or who were on systemic immunosuppression. Peripheral blood for TCR sequencing was collected from all dose cohorts at baseline, on cycle 4 day 1, and on cycle 7 day 1. The samples were taken from a phase I, first-in-human, multicenter, open-label dose-escalation trial of ivuxolimab. The trial enrolled adults with locally advanced or metastatic head and neck squamous cell, hepatocellular, melanoma or renal cell carcinoma. Before TCR sequencing, CD4+ T cells and CD8+ T cells from peripheral blood were sorted into separate populations. The full study reports these points: Clonal expansion of both CD4+ and CD8+ blood T cells was observed from baseline to week 6 at doses 0.1 to 3.0 mg/kg. In the 0.1-3.0 mg/kg groups, partial responders were among the patients with the lowest normalized peripheral clonal expansion, particularly in CD8+ T cells. Low levels of normalized T-cell clonal expansion were also seen in some nonresponding patients. After ivuxolimab, expanded clones were on average more numerous among CD8+ T cells than among CD4+ T cells. Which antigens the clonally expanded peripheral T cells were specific for was not determined.

Genomic DNA was extracted from sorted cells for sequencing of the TCRbeta CDR3 region. The immunoSEQ Assay was used for sequencing of TCRbeta CDR3 regions. TCRdb limited this immuneACCESS table to in-frame rearrangements with V and J called. A share of clones is missing; checked studies link under half to unresolved V genes, and the rest is unexplained. This sample gives roughly 48,000 clones in total; roughly 84% of them show up just once. The ten biggest clones cover 1.1% of the sample. Taken from the germline V gene (reference sequence), the CDR1 and CDR2 loops are MNHEY and SMNVEV. The CDR3 spans 17 residues, from the cysteine through the phenylalanine. Of the read, only the CDR3 DNA is kept; its 51 bases are in frame from base 1. V is trimmed back by 7 bases and J by 5 bases, and the junction contains 18 bases that no gene match accounts for. Remarks on this clone: Its antigen specificity is not known. No base-level quality is on record; no much larger clone is a single base apart.

Sequenced material: CD4+ or CD8+ T cells sorted from blood, taken in a trial of the OX40 agonist ivuxolimab. The TCR originated in an adult with an advanced solid tumor such as melanoma, head and neck, liver or kidney cancer. The chain was built from TRBV27 and TRBJ1-2; 8 central bases correspond to TRBD1. CDR3 region: CASTQTGQGSVRYGYTF. The nucleotide sequence is TGTGCCAGCACCCAGACCGGACAGGGATCGGTACGATATGGCTACACCTTC.